One sample yielded the 22 T cell receptor beta chains listed below, sequenced in a study of T cell changes during pregnancy in multiple sclerosis. Only in-frame clones appear in the TCRdb table, and some are missing; sequencing was by immunoSEQ multiplex PCR. The sample lists about 22,000 clones, around 85% occurring once. Specimen: CD8+ T cells from peripheral blood mononuclear cells, collected before pregnancy. The origin of the receptors is a female donor with multiple sclerosis, enrolled in a pregnancy study.

The chain couples TRBV10-3 to TRBJ2-7; 7 nucleotides line up with TRBD1. V lost 7 bases and J lost 3; bases outside the gene matches: 6. This CDR3 region has 13 residues. The germline V gene encodes CDR1 ENHRY and CDR2 SYGVKD. For the CDR3, the DNA is TGTGCCATCACCAAAGACAGGGACTACGAGCAGTACTTC. It translates to CAITKDRDYEQYF.

The J gene is TRBJ1-2, the V gene TRBV6-1; 7 bases map to TRBD1. CDR3 length: 14 residues. Per germline, CDR1 MNHNS and CDR2 SASEGT. The J segment lost 4 bases and the V segment lost 2 bases, leaving 4 bases of the junction unmatched. CDR3: CASSELGTVYGYTF. The CDR3 nucleotides read TGTGCCAGCAGTGAATTGGGGACAGTCTATGGCTACACCTTC.

This chain connects TRBV20-1 to TRBJ2-7, with TRBD1 as a possible D gene (5 bases). Germline V CDR1 and CDR2: DFQATT, SNEGSKA (reference sequence). The germline V and J ends were trimmed by 1 base and 4 bases, with 5 bases remaining between them. This CDR3 is built from 11 residues. The CDR3 here is CSARAGYEQYF. The CDR3 coding sequence is TGCAGTGCTAGAGCAGGGTACGAGCAGTACTTC.

The rearrangement uses TRBV28 and TRBJ2-1, with D possibly matching TRBD2 (6 bases). Trimming stripped 6 bases from V and 10 bases from J, with 13 bases between. This CDR3 comprises 12 residues. Germline CDR1 reads MDHEN; CDR2 reads SYDVKM. CDR3 loop: CASSPGTREQFF. The CDR3, as DNA: TGTGCCAGCAGCCCAGGGACTCGGGAGCAGTTCTTC.

The chain carries TRBV5-1 and TRBJ1-5, with a weak D call TRBD1 (5 bases). The CDR3 spans 14 residues. Germline CDR1 is SGHRS and CDR2 is YFSETQ. The V end was cut by 4 bases, the J end by 3 bases, with 11 bases between. This CDR3 reads CASSADGHNQPQHF. The CDR3 nucleotides are TGCGCCAGCAGCGCGGACGGACACAATCAGCCCCAGCATTTT.

V usage is TRBV27 and J usage is TRBJ1-5; 7 nucleotides line up with TRBD1. Trimming at V came to 6 bases and at J to 4 bases, leaving 9 bases not matched to a gene. CDR3 length: 15 amino acids. Germline V lookup: CDR1 MNHEY, CDR2 SMNVEV (reference sequence). The CDR3 sequence: CASSEDRSPNQPQHF. The CDR3 DNA sequence: TGTGCCAGCAGCGAGGACAGGAGCCCGAATCAGCCCCAGCATTTT.

The rearrangement uses TRBV5-1 and TRBJ1-2; 9 bases are a match to TRBD1. Per the germline V gene, CDR1 is SGHRS and CDR2 is YFSETQ. The CDR3 sequence is 13 residues long. The trim removed 2 bases at V and 6 bases at J, leaving 2 bases unmatched. CDR3 sequence reads: CASSLDRGDGYTF. CDR3 DNA sequence: TGCGCCAGCAGCTTAGACAGGGGGGATGGCTACACCTTC.

V usage is TRBV6-4 and J usage is TRBJ2-3; D remains unclear. The germline V gene encodes CDR1 MRHNA and CDR2 SNTAGT. The CDR3 length is 13 residues. The V end lost 3 bases, the J end lost 5 bases, and 9 bases lay between the germline ends. The chain's CDR3 is CASSEVERDTQYF. The CDR3 region has the DNA TGTGCCAGCAGTGAGGTAGAGAGAGATACGCAGTATTTT.

V and J are TRBV5-4 and TRBJ1-1, with TRBD1 matching over 11 bases. Germline values: CDR1 SGHNT, CDR2 YYREEE (reference sequence). Germline trimming cut 7 bases from V and 0 bases from J; bases unmatched to any gene: 2. The length of the CDR3 is 14 residues. In DNA, the CDR3 is TGTGCCAGCGGGGACAGGGGGGTGAACACTGAAGCTTTCTTT. Residues: CASGDRGVNTEAFF.

The rearrangement links TRBV29-1 to TRBJ2-5; 10 positions agree with TRBD2. The J call is in doubt because the DNA end fits TRBJ2-7 better. The germline V gene has CDR1 SQVTM and CDR2 ANQGSEA. The CDR3 extends over 15 amino acids. The CDR3 sequence is CSGVAPSGSSYEQYF. Written as DNA, the CDR3 is TGCAGCGGCGTCGCCCCTAGCGGGAGCTCCTACGAGCAGTACTTC.

This sequence joins TRBV6-7 and TRBJ1-5, with 7 bases identical to TRBD1. TRBV6-7 has ORF status, its function being uncertain. This CDR3 spans 16 amino acids. The V segment lost 4 bases and the J segment 5 bases; nucleotides outside the gene matches: 11. CDR3 in DNA: TGTGCCAGCAGTTTCCTACGGGACAGTGTAGATCAGCCCCAGCATTTT. It specifies CASSFLRDSVDQPQHF.

CDR3 sequence (DNA): TGTGCCAGCAGTTACTGGGCGAGGCCCCAGCATTTT. Amino acids: CASSYWARPQHF. The chain recombines TRBV6-6 with TRBJ1-5; D remains ambiguous. Germline CDR1 is MNHNY and CDR2 is SVGAGI (reference sequence). Trimming removed 1 base from V and 9 bases from J, with 7 bases in between. CDR3 length: 12 amino acids.

V and J are TRBV27 and TRBJ1-5; D possibly corresponds to TRBD1 (6 bases). With 3 bases removed from V and 5 bases from J, the gap between germline ends came to 11 bases. From germline, CDR1 is MNHEY and CDR2 SMNVEV (reference sequence). CDR3 length: 14 amino acids. CDR3 DNA: TGTGCCAGCAGTTTGGGGGGGCCCCATCAGCCCCAGCATTTT. It codes for CASSLGGPHQPQHF.

The gene calls are TRBV13 and TRBJ2-1; the match to TRBD2 covers 13 bases. The germline V gene has CDR1 PRHDT and CDR2 FYEKMQ (reference sequence). The V gene end was trimmed by 1 base and the J gene end by 10 bases; junction bases not matched to a gene: 4. The CDR3 spans 15 residues. In nucleotides, the CDR3 is TGTGCCAGCAGCTTAGTACTAGCGGGAGGGCCGGAGCAGTTCTTC. It is translated as CASSLVLAGGPEQFF.

The CDR3, as DNA: TGTGCCAGCAGCCAAGAGGGCGGGAGGGTCTCCTACAATGAGCAGTTCTTC. Its translation: CASSQEGGRVSYNEQFF. V and J are TRBV4-2 and TRBJ2-1; 9 bases map to TRBD2. J lost 0 bases, V lost 0 bases, and 3 bases had no gene match. The CDR3 spans 17 residues. From germline, CDR1 is LGHNA and CDR2 YNFKEQ.

The V and J genes are TRBV4-1 and TRBJ1-1; D gene uncertain. The CDR3 consists of 18 residues. V dropped 4 bases and J dropped 1 base, with 22 bases sitting between them. Germline V gives CDR1 MGHRA, CDR2 YSYEKL. Here the CDR3 reads CASSPNSLRRGWNTEAFF. Here the CDR3 DNA reads TGCGCCAGCAGCCCGAACTCTCTCAGGCGGGGATGGAACACTGAAGCTTTCTTT.

The gene calls are TRBV6-5 and TRBJ2-5, with D possibly TRBD2 on 6 matching bases. Per the germline V gene, CDR1 is MNHEY and CDR2 is SVGAGI. V was cut by 5 bases and J by 5 bases, with 12 bases left in between. The CDR3 is made up of 13 amino acids. CDR3 nucleotides: TGTGCCAGCAGTGCCGTGAGCGGGGAGACCCAGTACTTC. Amino acids: CASSAVSGETQYF.

The CDR3 sequence is CASSLGTLNEQFF. CDR3 nucleotide sequence: TGTGCCAGCAGCTTGGGGACTCTCAATGAGCAGTTCTTC. The chain carries TRBV5-6 and TRBJ2-1; D perhaps matches TRBD2 (5 bases). Germline-derived CDR1 and CDR2 are SGHDT and YYEEEE. The CDR3 extends over 13 amino acids. The V and J ends lost 0 bases and 6 bases respectively, with 7 bases between them.

The chain joins TRBV6-1 to TRBJ2-7; a weak D match, TRBD2 (5 bases). Germline V gene lookup returns CDR1 MNHNS and CDR2 SASEGT. The length of the CDR3 is 16 residues. V dropped 2 bases and J dropped 3 bases, with 17 bases sitting between them. The CDR3: CASSETSGGPIYEQYF. CDR3 DNA: TGTGCCAGCAGTGAAACCAGCGGAGGCCCTATCTACGAGCAGTACTTC.

The chain has TRBV5-1 and TRBJ2-5, with 9 nucleotides matching TRBD2. V was clipped by 2 bases and J by 4 bases; unmatched bases: 9. This CDR3 is built from 16 residues. Looked up from germline, CDR1 is SGHRS and CDR2 is YFSETQ. The CDR3 sequence is CASSFETSGTGETQYF. DNA of the CDR3: TGCGCCAGCAGCTTCGAGACTAGCGGCACTGGAGAGACCCAGTACTTC. Together with reference TRBV5-1 and TRBJ2-5, the CDR3 gives the full variable domain: KAGVTQTPRYLIKTRGQQVTLSCSPISGHRSVSWYQQTPGQGLQFLFEYFSETQRNKGNFPGRFSGRQFSNSRSEMNVSTLELGDSALYLCASSFETSGTGETQYFGPGTRLLVL.

The rearrangement links TRBV6-1 to TRBJ2-1, with TRBD2 matching 8 bases. Looked up from germline, CDR1 is MNHNS and CDR2 is SASEGT. With 4 bases clipped from V and 1 base from J, the junction kept 6 bases outside the gene matches. The CDR3 is 16 residues long. The CDR3 here is CASSVPSGSSYNEQFF. The CDR3 DNA reads as TGTGCCAGCAGTGTCCCCAGCGGGAGTTCCTACAATGAGCAGTTCTTC.

This clone was seen only a few times. The CDR3 DNA follows: TGCAGCGTTCCCTTACAGGGGACTGAAGCTTTCTTT. It translates to CSVPLQGTEAFF. The chain couples TRBV29-1 to TRBJ1-1; TRBD1 aligns across 7 bases. Germline lookup yields CDR1 SQVTM and CDR2 ANQGSEA. Unmatched junction bases numbered 5, after V lost 5 bases and J lost 5 bases. This CDR3 has 12 amino acids.